These T cell receptor beta chains were read from a single sample in a study of blood T cell repertoires in COVID-19. Repertoires were generated with immunoSEQ multiplex PCR, while TCRdb's copy carries only in-frame clones and drops some. This table holds roughly 180,000 clones, approximately 85% found once. The sequenced sample was peripheral blood. The receptor source for this set is a woman aged 60-70 years with COVID-19, enrolled during active disease. CDR3s include the opening cysteine and the closing phenylalanine or tryptophan. Each record gives: D gene, clone size, V gene, J gene, CDR3 DNA, CDR3 protein. The D gene is left open where the match is weak. Clone size appears in some rows only: once, few, many, or a class for an expanded clone.

TRBD1	.	TRBV29-1	TRBJ2-1	TGCAGCGTCGGGTCTCTTTCGACAGGGGGTGGCAATGAGCAGTTCTTC	CSVGSLSTGGGNEQFF
.	.	TRBV29-1	TRBJ1-1	TGCAGCGTCCCGAGCGGACCTAGCACTGAAGCTTTCTTT	CSVPSGPSTEAFF
.	once	TRBV7-9	TRBJ1-1	TGTGCCAGCAGCTTACTGTCTGAAGCTTTCTTT	CASSLLSEAFF
TRBD1	.	TRBV30	TRBJ2-7	TGTGCCTGGAGTTCTGGACAGGGGATCTACGAGCAGTACTTC	CAWSSGQGIYEQYF
TRBD2	.	TRBV5-1	TRBJ2-2	TGCGCCAGCAGCTTGGGCCCTAGCGGAAACACCGGGGAGCTGTTTTTT	CASSLGPSGNTGELFF
TRBD2	.	TRBV5-5	TRBJ2-7	TGTGCCAGCAGCTTGGGGGTAGCGGGAGGGCCCATCTACGAGCAGTACTTC	CASSLGVAGGPIYEQYF
.	.	TRBV7-3	TRBJ2-1	TGTGCCAGCAGCTTAAAAGCAGGCCCCTACAATGAGCAGTTCTTC	CASSLKAGPYNEQFF
TRBD1	.	TRBV5-1	TRBJ1-4	TGCGCCAGCAGCCGACAGGGGATTAATGAAAAACTGTTTTTT	CASSRQGINEKLFF
.	.	TRBV5-5	TRBJ1-5	TGTGCCAGCAGCATGCAGGAAAATCAGCCCCAGCATTTT	CASSMQENQPQHF
.	.	TRBV7-9	TRBJ2-3	TGTGCCAGCAGCCCAAGGGGACAAAGCACAGATACGCAGTATTTT	CASSPRGQSTDTQYF
TRBD2	.	TRBV18	TRBJ2-3	TGTGCCAGCTCACCGACTCGACTAGCGACAGATACGCAGTATTTT	CASSPTRLATDTQYF
.	.	TRBV15	TRBJ2-7	TGTGCCACCAGCAGAGACAGGGGATACGAGCAGTACTTC	CATSRDRGYEQYF
.	.	TRBV24-1	TRBJ1-1	TGTGCCACCAGTGATTTCGCTGACAGTGAAGCTTTCTTT	CATSDFADSEAFF
TRBD1	.	TRBV2	TRBJ1-2	TGTGCCAGCAGCCGGGACAGGGGAGGTGGCTACACCTTC	CASSRDRGGGYTF
TRBD1	.	TRBV28	TRBJ2-6	TGTGCCAGCAAACTCCGGACAGGGAGGAACTCTGGGGCCAACGTCCTGACTTTC	CASKLRTGRNSGANVLTF
TRBD2	.	TRBV11-2	TRBJ2-1	TGTGCCAGCAGCCATAAACTAGCGGGGGCGTACAATGAGCAGTTCTTC	CASSHKLAGAYNEQFF
TRBD1	.	TRBV30	TRBJ1-2	TGTGCCTGGAGTGTAGGGGACAGAGCTTTTTATGGCTACACCTTC	CAWSVGDRAFYGYTF
TRBD2	.	TRBV5-4	TRBJ2-5	TGTGCCAGCAGCCTCGGGGGGACCCAAGAGACCCAGTACTTC	CASSLGGTQETQYF
.	once	TRBV4-1	TRBJ2-5	TGCGCCAGCAGCCAAGCCCTAGCAGACCAAGAGACCCAGTACTTC	CASSQALADQETQYF
.	.	TRBV27	TRBJ2-1	TGTGCCAGCAGTTGGTTTCCAGCGGGACAACTAGGTGAGCAGTTCTTC	CASSWFPAGQLGEQFF
TRBD1	.	TRBV6-5	TRBJ1-4	TGTGCCAGCAGTTTAGAAGGACAGGGTTATGAAAAACTGTTTTTT	CASSLEGQGYEKLFF
.	few	TRBV6-6	TRBJ1-2	TGTGCCAGCAGTTACTACAGGGCTGGGAATGGCTACACCTTC	CASSYYRAGNGYTF
.	once	TRBV10-2	TRBJ1-2	TGCGCCAGCAGTGGAGGGGGAGATGGCTACACCTTC	CASSGGGDGYTF
.	once	TRBV11-3	TRBJ1-3	TGTGCCAGCAGCTTAGCCAGAGGAAACACCATATATTTT	CASSLARGNTIYF
.	.	TRBV7-9	TRBJ1-1	TGTGCCAGCAGCTTCGGTGTCGCCGGGGGCACTGAAGCTTTCTTT	CASSFGVAGGTEAFF
.	.	TRBV7-9	TRBJ2-3	TGTGCCAGCAGCTTACGTAGCGTCGCCACAGATACGCAGTATTTT	CASSLRSVATDTQYF
TRBD1	few	TRBV27	TRBJ2-2	TGTGCCAGCAGTCGCCGGACAGGCGGGCTCACCGGGGAGCTGTTTTTT	CASSRRTGGLTGELFF
TRBD2	.	TRBV7-2	TRBJ2-3	TGTGCCAGCAGCTTTAGGGGACTAGCGGGTAAAGATACGCAGTATTTT	CASSFRGLAGKDTQYF
TRBD1	many	TRBV19	TRBJ1-2	TGTGCCAGTAGCCCGGACAGGGCATATGGCTACACCTTC	CASSPDRAYGYTF